The 14 T cell receptor beta chains given below trace back to one sample, sequenced in a study of T-cell memory formation after mild COVID-19. One entry per CDR3 protein, called by TCRdb with MiXCR from the 5' RACE reads. Here the sample spans roughly 600,000 distinct CDR3 sequences, roughly 18% being singletons. Sample: PBMCs or a T cell subset sorted from them (not recorded which). These receptors came from an adult woman who had mild COVID-19 (a few samples of this study predate the infection). Cell type and time point are not known.

Points on this clonotype: A clone one base away is much larger, so this may be a read error. The V gene is TRBV12-3 or TRBV12-4, the J gene TRBJ2-1; possibly TRBD2 for D (5 bases). The CDR3 has 11 amino acids. The chain's CDR3 is CARSWENEQFF. For the CDR3, the DNA is TGTGCCAGAAGTTGGGAGAATGAGCAGTTCTTC.

This clonotype was seen more than once but under ten times. The chain joins TRBV20-1 to TRBJ1-2; D possibly corresponds to TRBD1 (5 bases). Trimming left V 6 bases short and J 4 bases short, with 9 bases between. CDR3 length equals 11 residues. The germline V gene has CDR1 DFQATT and CDR2 SNEGSKA (reference sequence). CDR3 DNA: TGCAGTGCCACAGGCTCCTATGGCTACACCTTC. It encodes CSATGSYGYTF.

This clonotype occurred a few times. The rearrangement links TRBV19 to TRBJ1-2; a possible D gene is TRBD1 (6 bases). V shed 9 bases and J shed 6 bases, with 23 bases lying between them. Germline CDR1 is LNHDA and CDR2 is SQIVND (reference sequence). The CDR3 totals 15 residues. The CDR3 DNA reads TGTGCCAGCTCCGAATATCGAGGACAGACCCATGGCTACACCTTC. It translates to CASSEYRGQTHGYTF.

The rearrangement uses TRBV20-1 and TRBJ2-3, with TRBD2 identical over 8 bases. Unmatched junction bases numbered 3, after V lost 0 bases and J lost 1 base. Germline V gene lookup returns CDR1 DFQATT and CDR2 SNEGSKA (reference sequence). The CDR3 runs to 15 residues. The CDR3 region is CSARDSGGGTDTQYF. The CDR3 DNA reads as TGCAGTGCTAGAGATTCCGGGGGGGGCACAGATACGCAGTATTTT.

This clonotype was seen only a few times. The rearrangement links TRBV5-5 to TRBJ2-3; 9 bases line up with TRBD1. Losses at the gene ends were 4 bases for V and 2 bases for J; bases not matched to a gene: 2. The CDR3 contains 14 residues. Germline values: CDR1 SGHKS, CDR2 YYEKEE (reference sequence). The DNA of the CDR3 is TGTGCCAGCAGCCCACAGGGGGCCACAGATACGCAGTATTTT. It yields the protein CASSPQGATDTQYF. Full variable domain (missing parts from reference TRBV5-5 and TRBJ2-3): DAGVTQSPTHLIKTRGQQVTLRCSPISGHKSVSWYQQVLGQGPQFIFQYYEKEERGRGNFPDRFSARQFPNYSSELNVNALLLGDSALYLCASSPQGATDTQYFGPGTRLTVL.

This clonotype was observed a few times. The chain links TRBV7-9 to TRBJ2-7; tentative D call: TRBD1 (6 bases). In germline, CDR1 is SEHNR, CDR2 FQNEAQ (reference sequence). This CDR3 has 14 amino acids. V shed 5 bases and J shed 6 bases, with 17 bases lying between them. The CDR3 DNA follows: TGTGCCAGCAGCGACAGGACAGCTCTCCCCGAGCAGTACTTC. Its translation is CASSDRTALPEQYF.

This clonotype was seen a handful of times. The genes are TRBV5-1 and TRBJ1-1; D not certain. Germline CDR1 reads SGHRS; CDR2 reads YFSETQ. V was shortened by 6 bases and J by 3 bases, with 6 bases between the two germline ends. This CDR3 spans 11 amino acids. This CDR3 is CASIMDTEAFF. As DNA, the CDR3 is TGCGCCAGCATAATGGACACTGAAGCTTTCTTT.

As to this clonotype: Possible read error: a much larger clone is one base away. V is TRBV5-1 and J is TRBJ2-7; 9 nucleotides align to TRBD1. This CDR3 comprises 15 residues. CDR1 and CDR2 from the germline V gene are SGHRS and YFSETQ. With V trimmed by 2 bases and J by 2 bases, 5 bases remained unmatched. CDR3 nucleotide sequence: TGCGCCAGCAGCTTTGCCGGGACAGGGACCTACGAGCAGTACTTC. Amino acid sequence: CASSFAGTGTYEQYF. Full variable domain (outside the CDR3, taken from reference TRBV5-1 and TRBJ2-7): KAGVTQTPRYLIKTRGQQVTLSCSPISGHRSVSWYQQTPGQGLQFLFEYFSETQRNKGNFPGRFSGRQFSNSRSEMNVSTLELGDSALYLCASSFAGTGTYEQYFGPGTRLTVT.

This clonotype was counted only a few times. The rearrangement joins TRBV5-6 to TRBJ2-1; 8 bases line up with TRBD2. Per the germline V gene, CDR1 is SGHDT and CDR2 is YYEEEE. This CDR3 region has 13 residues. The J segment lost 15 bases and the V segment lost 3 bases, leaving 11 bases of the junction unmatched. The chain's CDR3 is CASSSAGGAFRFF. CDR3 nucleotide sequence: TGTGCCAGCAGCTCTGCCGGGGGGGCGTTCCGGTTCTTC.

CDR3 nucleotides: TGTGCCAGCAGTGAACAGGGCAGAAAAGAGACCCAGTACTTC. This gives the protein CASSEQGRKETQYF. The rearrangement links TRBV2 to TRBJ2-5; a possible D gene is TRBD1 (5 bases). The CDR3 is 14 residues long. In germline, CDR1 is SNHLY, CDR2 FYNNEI. With 2 bases removed from V and 3 bases from J, the gap between germline ends came to 10 bases.

This clonotype was recorded a few times. This chain joins TRBV5-1 and TRBJ1-2, with 12 bases aligning to TRBD1. Germline V gene lookup returns CDR1 SGHRS and CDR2 YFSETQ. CDR3 size: 15 residues. Unmatched junction bases numbered 6, after V lost 5 bases and J lost 4 bases. The CDR3 sequence is CASSSGTGGFYGYTF. CDR3 nucleotide sequence: TGCGCCAGCAGTTCCGGGACAGGGGGCTTCTATGGCTACACCTTC.

The chain is built from TRBV6-1 and TRBJ2-5; 11 bases line up with TRBD1. CDR3 length: 15 amino acids. Trimming removed 3 bases from V and 4 bases from J; junction bases left unmatched: 4. Germline V gene data show CDR1 as MNHNS and CDR2 as SASEGT. Here the CDR3 reads CASSESDRGPETQYF. The CDR3 bases are TGTGCCAGCAGTGAGTCGGACAGGGGGCCAGAGACCCAGTACTTC.

CDR3 coding DNA: TGTGCCAGCTTCGAGCGGGGAGGCACAGATACGCAGTATTTT. This gives the protein CASFERGGTDTQYF. The J gene is TRBJ2-3, the V gene TRBV28; 7 bases map to TRBD2. Looked up from germline, CDR1 is MDHEN and CDR2 is SYDVKM. The CDR3 covers 14 residues. Trimming removed 8 bases from V and 1 base from J; junction bases left unmatched: 6.

Ten or more counts support this clonotype. This chain links TRBV24-1 with TRBJ1-2; D is perhaps TRBD1 (5 bases). This CDR3 region has 14 residues. V dropped 2 bases and J dropped 4 bases, with 10 bases sitting between them. CDR1 and CDR2 (germline): KGHDR, SFDVKD. Here the CDR3 reads CATSDSGGIYGYTF. The CDR3 DNA follows: TGTGCCACCAGTGATTCGGGGGGAATCTATGGCTACACCTTC.